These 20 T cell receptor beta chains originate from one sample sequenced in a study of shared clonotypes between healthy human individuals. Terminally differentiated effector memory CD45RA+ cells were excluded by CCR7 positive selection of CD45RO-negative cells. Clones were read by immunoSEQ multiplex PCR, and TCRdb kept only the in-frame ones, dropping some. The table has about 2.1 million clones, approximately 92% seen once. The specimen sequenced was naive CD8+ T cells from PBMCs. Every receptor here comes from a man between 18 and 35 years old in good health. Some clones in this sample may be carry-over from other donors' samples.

CDR3: CASSQGGPGAETGELFF. The CDR3 bases are TGCGCCAGCAGCCAAGGGGGGCCTGGGGCGGAGACCGGGGAGCTGTTTTTT. The rearrangement links TRBV4-3 to TRBJ2-2, with D tentatively TRBD1 (6 bases). CDR1 is LGHNA, CDR2 YSLEER, per germline. The germline V and J ends were trimmed by 1 base and 5 bases, with 17 bases remaining between them. This CDR3 region has 17 residues.

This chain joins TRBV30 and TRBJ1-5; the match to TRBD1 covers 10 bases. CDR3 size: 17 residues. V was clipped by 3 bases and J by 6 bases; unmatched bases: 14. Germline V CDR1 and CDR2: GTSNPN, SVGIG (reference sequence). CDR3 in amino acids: CAWREGPGTGVGQPQHF. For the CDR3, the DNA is TGTGCCTGGAGAGAGGGGCCCGGGACAGGGGTCGGTCAGCCCCAGCATTTT.

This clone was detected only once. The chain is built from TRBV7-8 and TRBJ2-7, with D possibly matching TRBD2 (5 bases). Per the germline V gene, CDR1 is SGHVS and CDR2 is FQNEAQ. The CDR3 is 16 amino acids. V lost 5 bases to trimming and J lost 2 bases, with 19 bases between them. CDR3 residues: CASSPLIGDAPYEQYF. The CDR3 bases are TGTGCCAGCAGCCCCCTGATCGGGGATGCCCCCTACGAGCAGTACTTC. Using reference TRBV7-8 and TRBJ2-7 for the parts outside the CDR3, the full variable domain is GAGVSQSPRYKVAKRGQDVALRCDPISGHVSLFWYQQALGQGPEFLTYFQNEAQLDKSGLPSDRFFAERPEGSVSTLKIQRTQQEDSAVYLCASSPLIGDAPYEQYFGPGTRLTVT.

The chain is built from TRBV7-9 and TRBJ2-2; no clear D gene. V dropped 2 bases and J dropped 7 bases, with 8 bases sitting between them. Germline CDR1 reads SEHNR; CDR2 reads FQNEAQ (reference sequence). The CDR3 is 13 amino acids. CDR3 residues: CASSLLNDGELFF. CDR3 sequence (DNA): TGTGCCAGCAGCTTACTAAATGACGGGGAGCTGTTTTTT. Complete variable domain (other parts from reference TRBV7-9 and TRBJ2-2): DTGVSQNPRHKITKRGQNVTFRCDPISEHNRLYWYRQTLGQGPEFLTYFQNEAQLEKSRLLSDRFSAERPKGSFSTLEIQRTEQGDSAMYLCASSLLNDGELFFGEGSRLTVL.

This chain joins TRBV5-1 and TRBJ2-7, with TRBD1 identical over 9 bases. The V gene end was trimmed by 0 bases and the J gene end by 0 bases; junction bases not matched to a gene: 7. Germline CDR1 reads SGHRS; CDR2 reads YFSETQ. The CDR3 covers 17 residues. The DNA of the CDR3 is TGCGCCAGCAGCTTGGGACCAGGACAGGGGTACTCCTACGAGCAGTACTTC. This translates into CASSLGPGQGYSYEQYF. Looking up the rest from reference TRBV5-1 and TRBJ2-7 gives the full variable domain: KAGVTQTPRYLIKTRGQQVTLSCSPISGHRSVSWYQQTPGQGLQFLFEYFSETQRNKGNFPGRFSGRQFSNSRSEMNVSTLELGDSALYLCASSLGPGQGYSYEQYFGPGTRLTVT.

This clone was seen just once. CDR3 sequence (DNA): TGTGCCAGCAGCCCCCGATCAAACGGCTTAGTCTTCAATGAGCAGTTCTTC. Translation: CASSPRSNGLVFNEQFF. The chain has TRBV11-3 and TRBJ2-1; D is ambiguous. Germline CDR1 and CDR2: SGHNT and YENEEA. V was trimmed by 5 bases and J by 6 bases, leaving 23 bases between them. There are 17 residues in the CDR3. The whole variable domain, remainder taken from reference TRBV11-3 and TRBJ2-1, is EAGVVQSPRYKIIEKKQPVAFWCNPISGHNTLYWYLQNLGQGPELLIRYENEEAVDDSQLPKDRFSAERLKGVDSTLKIQPAELGDSAVYLCASSPRSNGLVFNEQFFGPGTRLTVL.

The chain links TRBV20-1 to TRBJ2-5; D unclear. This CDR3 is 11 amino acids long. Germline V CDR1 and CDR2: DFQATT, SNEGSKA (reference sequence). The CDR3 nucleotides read TGCAGCGACAAACGGGAAGAGACCCAGTACTTC. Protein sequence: CSDKREETQYF.

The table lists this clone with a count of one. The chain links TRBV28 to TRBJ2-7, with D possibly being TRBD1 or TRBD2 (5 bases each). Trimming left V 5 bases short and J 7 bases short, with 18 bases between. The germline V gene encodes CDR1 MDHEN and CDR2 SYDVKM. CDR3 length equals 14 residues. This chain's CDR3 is CASSLLGESREQYF. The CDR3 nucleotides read TGTGCCAGCAGTCTCCTGGGGGAGTCGAGGGAGCAGTACTTC. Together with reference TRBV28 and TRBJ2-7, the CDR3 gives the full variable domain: DVKVTQSSRYLVKRTGEKVFLECVQDMDHENMFWYRQDPGLGLRLIYFSYDVKMKEKGDIPEGYSVSREKKERFSLILESASTNQTSMYLCASSLLGESREQYFGPGTRLTVT.

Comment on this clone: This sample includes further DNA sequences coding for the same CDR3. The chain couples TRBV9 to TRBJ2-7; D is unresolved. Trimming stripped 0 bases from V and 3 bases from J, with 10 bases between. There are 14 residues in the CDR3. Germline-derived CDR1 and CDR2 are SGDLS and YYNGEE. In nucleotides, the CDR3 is TGTGCCAGCAGCGTAGCCCCCGGAGTCTACGAGCAGTACTTC. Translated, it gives CASSVAPGVYEQYF.

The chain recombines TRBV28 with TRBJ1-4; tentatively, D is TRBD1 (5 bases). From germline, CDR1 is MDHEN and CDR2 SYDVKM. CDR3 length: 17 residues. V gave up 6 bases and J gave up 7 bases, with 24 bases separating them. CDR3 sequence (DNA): TGTGCCAGCAGCCTTGATGGTCTGGGGAGGGACGGTGAAAAACTGTTTTTT. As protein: CASSLDGLGRDGEKLFF.

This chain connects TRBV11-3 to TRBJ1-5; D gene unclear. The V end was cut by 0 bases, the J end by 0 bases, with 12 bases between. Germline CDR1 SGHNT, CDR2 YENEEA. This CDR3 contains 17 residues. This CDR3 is CASSLEGRRYSNQPQHF. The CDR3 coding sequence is TGTGCCAGCAGCTTAGAAGGACGGAGATATAGCAATCAGCCCCAGCATTTT.

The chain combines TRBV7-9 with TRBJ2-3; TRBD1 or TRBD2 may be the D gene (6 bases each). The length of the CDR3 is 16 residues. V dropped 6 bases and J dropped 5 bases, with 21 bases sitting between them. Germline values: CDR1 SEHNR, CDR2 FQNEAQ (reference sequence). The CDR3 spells CASSPREGGRGDTQYF. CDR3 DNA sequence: TGTGCCAGCAGTCCTAGGGAAGGGGGGCGAGGAGATACGCAGTATTTT.

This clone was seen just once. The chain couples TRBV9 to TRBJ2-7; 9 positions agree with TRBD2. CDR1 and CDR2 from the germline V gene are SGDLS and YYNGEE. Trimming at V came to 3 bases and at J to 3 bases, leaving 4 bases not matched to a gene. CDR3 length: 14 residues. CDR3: CASSGSSGDYEQYF. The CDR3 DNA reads TGTGCCAGCAGCGGTTCTAGCGGGGACTACGAGCAGTACTTC.

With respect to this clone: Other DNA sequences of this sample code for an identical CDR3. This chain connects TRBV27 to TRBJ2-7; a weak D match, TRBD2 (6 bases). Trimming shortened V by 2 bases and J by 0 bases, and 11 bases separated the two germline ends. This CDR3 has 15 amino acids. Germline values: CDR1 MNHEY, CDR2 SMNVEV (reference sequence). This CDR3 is CASSLAGRSSYEQYF. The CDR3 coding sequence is TGTGCCAGCAGTTTAGCGGGGCGGAGCTCCTACGAGCAGTACTTC.

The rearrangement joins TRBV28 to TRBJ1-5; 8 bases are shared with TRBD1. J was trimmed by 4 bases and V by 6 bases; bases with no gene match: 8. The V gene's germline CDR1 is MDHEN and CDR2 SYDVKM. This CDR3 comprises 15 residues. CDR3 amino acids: CASRKTGASNQPQHF. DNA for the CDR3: TGTGCCAGCAGAAAGACAGGGGCTTCGAATCAGCCCCAGCATTTT.

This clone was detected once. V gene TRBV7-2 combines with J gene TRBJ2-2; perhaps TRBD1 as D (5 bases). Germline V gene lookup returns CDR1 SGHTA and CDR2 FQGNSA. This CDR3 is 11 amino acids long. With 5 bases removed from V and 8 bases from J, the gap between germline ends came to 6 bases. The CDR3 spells CASSRQGELFF. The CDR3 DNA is TGTGCCAGCAGCCGACAGGGGGAGCTGTTTTTT.

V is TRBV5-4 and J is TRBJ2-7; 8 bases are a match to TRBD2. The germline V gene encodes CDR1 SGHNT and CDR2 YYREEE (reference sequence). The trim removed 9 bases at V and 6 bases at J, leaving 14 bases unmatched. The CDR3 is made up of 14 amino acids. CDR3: CATQEVAGPGEQYF. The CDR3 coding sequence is TGTGCCACCCAGGAGGTAGCGGGGCCGGGCGAGCAGTACTTC.

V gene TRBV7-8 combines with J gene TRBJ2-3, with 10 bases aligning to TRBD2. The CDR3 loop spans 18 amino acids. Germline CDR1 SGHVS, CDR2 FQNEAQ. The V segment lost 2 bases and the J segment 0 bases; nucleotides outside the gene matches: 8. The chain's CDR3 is CASSLRLGLAESTDTQYF. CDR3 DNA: TGTGCCAGCAGCTTACGATTAGGACTAGCGGAAAGCACAGATACGCAGTATTTT.

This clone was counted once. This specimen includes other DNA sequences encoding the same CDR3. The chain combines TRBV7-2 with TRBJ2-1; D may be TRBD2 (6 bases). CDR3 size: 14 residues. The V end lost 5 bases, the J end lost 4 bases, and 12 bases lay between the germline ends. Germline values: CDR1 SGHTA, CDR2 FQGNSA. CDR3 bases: TGTGCCAGCAGCCTCCCGGGAGCTTACAATGAGCAGTTCTTC. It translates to CASSLPGAYNEQFF.

The CDR3 coding sequence is TGTGCCAGCAGTCGTGGGGACAATCAGTTCGGGGCCAACGTCCTGACTTTC. Translated, it gives CASSRGDNQFGANVLTF. The J gene is TRBJ2-6, the V gene TRBV27, with D maybe TRBD1 (6 bases). Germline assignment: CDR1 MNHEY and CDR2 SMNVEV (reference sequence). V lost 5 bases, J lost 4 bases, and 18 bases lay in between. The CDR3 is made up of 17 amino acids.